This is a list of T cell receptor beta chains from one sample in a study of blood T cell repertoires in COVID-19. Sequencing was performed with immunoSEQ multiplex PCR; in TCRdb, only in-frame clones are kept and a portion is missing. The sample lists some 230,000 clones, under 90% occurring once. The sample was peripheral blood. The source of these receptors is a woman aged 55-69 years who had recovered from COVID-19. Both conserved end residues are part of each CDR3. Each record gives: clone size, V gene, D gene, J gene, CDR3 protein, CDR3 DNA. The D gene is left open where the match is weak. Size values are once, few and many counts, or a class for expanded clones, and some rows have none.

clone_size: .
v_call: TRBV7-9
d_call: TRBD1
j_call: TRBJ1-1
cdr3_aa: CASSSRTGEGTEAFF
cdr3_nt: TGTGCCAGCAGCTCAAGGACAGGGGAGGGGACTGAAGCTTTCTTT

clone_size: .
v_call: TRBV4-1
d_call: TRBD2
j_call: TRBJ2-1
cdr3_aa: CASSLGGRGNYNEQFF
cdr3_nt: TGCGCCAGCAGCCTGGGAGGGCGGGGAAATTACAATGAGCAGTTCTTC

clone_size: .
v_call: TRBV11-3
d_call: .
j_call: TRBJ2-2
cdr3_aa: CASSFMFGTGELFF
cdr3_nt: TGTGCCAGCAGCTTTATGTTCGGTACCGGGGAGCTGTTTTTT

clone_size: .
v_call: TRBV24-1
d_call: .
j_call: TRBJ1-2
cdr3_aa: CATSAIPLF
cdr3_nt: TGTGCCACCAGCGCTATTCCCCTCTTC

clone_size: .
v_call: TRBV6-2/TRBV6-3
d_call: TRBD1
j_call: TRBJ1-1
cdr3_aa: CASSYGGTGGRNTEAFF
cdr3_nt: TGTGCCAGCAGTTATGGGGGGACAGGGGGTCGGAACACTGAAGCTTTCTTT

clone_size: .
v_call: TRBV19
d_call: TRBD2
j_call: TRBJ2-2
cdr3_aa: CASRSTSGVNTGELFF
cdr3_nt: TGTGCCAGTAGGTCCACTAGCGGGGTGAACACCGGGGAGCTGTTTTTT

clone_size: .
v_call: TRBV5-1
d_call: .
j_call: TRBJ2-2
cdr3_aa: CASSPGVTDTGELFF
cdr3_nt: TGCGCCAGCAGCCCCGGGGTTACGGACACCGGGGAGCTGTTTTTT

clone_size: .
v_call: TRBV5-3
d_call: .
j_call: TRBJ1-1
cdr3_aa: CARSLPIDRNTEAFF
cdr3_nt: TGTGCCAGAAGCTTGCCCATTGACAGGAACACTGAAGCTTTCTTT

clone_size: once
v_call: TRBV14
d_call: TRBD1
j_call: TRBJ2-7
cdr3_aa: CASSLLTGGGQYF
cdr3_nt: TGTGCCAGCAGCCTATTAACAGGGGGCGGGCAGTACTTC

clone_size: .
v_call: TRBV30
d_call: TRBD1
j_call: TRBJ2-7
cdr3_aa: CAFSRDRGYEQYF
cdr3_nt: TGTGCCTTCAGCCGGGACAGGGGCTACGAGCAGTACTTC

clone_size: few
v_call: TRBV7-9
d_call: .
j_call: TRBJ1-3
cdr3_aa: CASVGPFTGNTIYF
cdr3_nt: TGTGCCAGCGTGGGGCCGTTTACCGGAAACACCATATATTTT

clone_size: few
v_call: TRBV19
d_call: TRBD1
j_call: TRBJ1-2
cdr3_aa: CASRRTGNYGYTF
cdr3_nt: TGTGCCAGTAGGCGGACAGGCAACTATGGCTACACCTTC

clone_size: once
v_call: TRBV5-6
d_call: TRBD2
j_call: TRBJ2-2
cdr3_aa: CASSLAGTRDTGELFF
cdr3_nt: TGTGCCAGCAGCTTGGCCGGGACTAGGGACACCGGGGAGCTGTTTTTT

clone_size: once
v_call: TRBV11-3
d_call: .
j_call: TRBJ2-1
cdr3_aa: CASSTTYNEQFF
cdr3_nt: TGTGCCAGCAGCACTACTTACAATGAGCAGTTCTTC

clone_size: .
v_call: TRBV10-3
d_call: TRBD2
j_call: TRBJ2-2
cdr3_aa: CAISPGTSAGELFF
cdr3_nt: TGTGCCATCAGTCCAGGGACTAGCGCCGGGGAGCTGTTTTTT

clone_size: .
v_call: TRBV21-1
d_call: .
j_call: TRBJ1-6
cdr3_aa: CASSKKGISDRGNSPLHF
cdr3_nt: TGTGCCAGCAGCAAAAAGGGGATATCCGACAGGGGCAATTCACCCCTCCACTTT

clone_size: .
v_call: TRBV5-4
d_call: .
j_call: TRBJ2-7
cdr3_aa: CASSPGASTGYEQYF
cdr3_nt: TGTGCCAGCAGCCCAGGGGCCTCCACGGGGTACGAGCAGTACTTC

clone_size: .
v_call: TRBV7-8
d_call: TRBD2
j_call: TRBJ2-1
cdr3_aa: CASRSGRNFNEQFF
cdr3_nt: TGTGCCAGCAGGTCCGGGAGGAATTTTAATGAGCAGTTCTTC

clone_size: once
v_call: TRBV20-1
d_call: .
j_call: TRBJ2-3
cdr3_aa: CSASARGASDTQYF
cdr3_nt: TGCAGTGCTAGTGCGCGGGGAGCATCAGATACGCAGTATTTT

clone_size: .
v_call: TRBV5-4
d_call: .
j_call: TRBJ2-2
cdr3_aa: CASTFTRGGELFF
cdr3_nt: TGTGCCAGCACCTTCACTAGAGGGGGGGAGCTGTTTTTT

clone_size: .
v_call: TRBV14
d_call: .
j_call: TRBJ2-1
cdr3_aa: CASSQDFGEEQFF
cdr3_nt: TGTGCCAGCAGCCAAGATTTTGGAGAAGAGCAGTTCTTC

clone_size: .
v_call: TRBV11-2
d_call: .
j_call: TRBJ1-1
cdr3_aa: CASSSGQMNTEAFF
cdr3_nt: TGTGCCAGCAGCTCAGGACAGATGAACACTGAAGCTTTCTTT

clone_size: .
v_call: TRBV12-5
d_call: TRBD2
j_call: TRBJ2-3
cdr3_aa: CASAMGLAGLRGDTQYF
cdr3_nt: TGTGCTAGTGCCATGGGACTAGCGGGCCTACGAGGAGATACGCAGTATTTT

clone_size: .
v_call: TRBV7-2
d_call: TRBD2
j_call: TRBJ2-5
cdr3_aa: CASSLEVSGVYAQYF
cdr3_nt: TGTGCCAGCAGCTTAGAGGTTAGCGGGGTATACGCCCAGTACTTC

clone_size: .
v_call: TRBV2
d_call: TRBD1
j_call: TRBJ1-4
cdr3_aa: CASKTGIIEKLFF
cdr3_nt: TGTGCCAGCAAGACAGGGATTATTGAAAAACTGTTTTTT

clone_size: .
v_call: TRBV6-5
d_call: .
j_call: TRBJ1-1
cdr3_aa: CASSYGGRPGGTEAFF
cdr3_nt: TGTGCCAGCAGTTACGGGGGCCGGCCGGGGGGCACTGAAGCTTTCTTT

clone_size: .
v_call: TRBV15
d_call: .
j_call: TRBJ1-1
cdr3_aa: CATSRGVGFGAFF
cdr3_nt: TGTGCCACCAGCAGGGGCGTCGGCTTCGGAGCTTTCTTT

clone_size: .
v_call: TRBV7-2
d_call: TRBD1
j_call: TRBJ1-1
cdr3_aa: CASSLAYRGLPEAFF
cdr3_nt: TGTGCCAGCAGCTTAGCGTATAGGGGGCTCCCTGAAGCTTTCTTT

clone_size: .
v_call: TRBV7-8
d_call: .
j_call: TRBJ2-3
cdr3_aa: CASSPPPGESTDTQYF
cdr3_nt: TGTGCCAGCAGCCCCCCCCCGGGGGAAAGCACAGATACGCAGTATTTT